The clone carrying this T cell receptor beta chain showed up just a few times. Its antigen is as yet unknown. One end of the junction does not line up with germline, which may come from a read error. The data stem from a study of blood T cells in healthy people across ages. Germline CDR1 WSHSY, CDR2 SAAADI. This CDR3 spans 15 amino acids. Study results and caveats: CMV status of donors was not determined, possibly confounding expanded clonotype changes.

Donors were healthy Caucasian individuals from Russia aged roughly 6 to 95. A sample-barcoded 5' primer and a J-beta primer mix were used in a second PCR of roughly 7 to 12 cycles. TCRdb used MiXCR to reprocess the 5' RACE reads, holding one entry per CDR3 protein. The table includes around 1,500,000 distinct CDR3 sequences, roughly 45% detected once. The chain joins TRBV10-2 to TRBJ2-5; no definite D call. This TCR came from a woman aged 18-30 years in good health. The sequencing input was blood. CDR3 DNA: TGCGCCAGCAGTGAGTCGATTACCCTCCAACAGACCCAGTACTTC. This sequence encodes CASSESITLQQTQYF.